This TCR beta chain was recovered during a study of T-cell memory formation after mild COVID-19. Overall study context: TCR clustering was largely donor specific.

MiXCR, run by TCRdb on the 5' RACE reads, gives a single entry per CDR3 protein. The data hold fewer than 500,000 distinct CDR3 sequences, with roughly 25% observed a single time. Of note for this clonotype: Antigen: not known.

Study results and caveats: CD4+ contracting clones were found mainly in CM and EM, and CD8+ ones in EMRA. Some clones that responded turned up in pre-infection memory, which suggests that cross-reactive memory joined in.

The CDR3 covers 17 residues. Germline CDR1 and CDR2: SEHNR and FQNEAQ (reference sequence). V shed 5 bases and J 5 bases; nucleotides not matched to a gene: 15. The rearrangement links TRBV7-9 to TRBJ2-1, with 7 bases identical to TRBD1. This TCR came from an adult woman who had mild COVID-19 (a few samples of this study predate the infection). Cell type and time point are not known. Material: PBMCs or a T cell subset sorted from them (not recorded which). The CDR3 protein is CASSLPWTGRADNEQFF. The CDR3 DNA reads as TGTGCCAGCAGCCTACCGTGGACAGGACGAGCAGACAATGAGCAGTTCTTC. Looking up the rest from reference TRBV7-9 and TRBJ2-1 gives the full variable domain: DTGVSQNPRHKITKRGQNVTFRCDPISEHNRLYWYRQTLGQGPEFLTYFQNEAQLEKSRLLSDRFSAERPKGSFSTLEIQRTEQGDSAMYLCASSLPWTGRADNEQFFGPGTRLTVL.